The present entry profiles one T cell receptor beta chain with its context. The data belong to a study of OX40 agonist ivuxolimab in advanced cancers. Assay used: immunoSEQ multiplex PCR; TCRdb lists only in-frame clones, some missing. This sample has tens of thousands of clones, with around 85% found just once. The source was CD4+ or CD8+ T cells sorted from blood, collected in a trial of the OX40 agonist ivuxolimab. The TCR was taken from an adult with an advanced solid tumor such as melanoma, head and neck, liver or kidney cancer.

The CDR3 is CASTPQGAVGANVLTF. CDR3 DNA sequence: TGTGCCAGCACCCCCCAGGGGGCAGTTGGGGCCAACGTCCTGACTTTC. This chain connects TRBV28 to TRBJ2-6; TRBD1 matches at 8 bases. V shed 7 bases, J shed 3 bases, and the junction held 8 bases outside the gene matches. The CDR3 covers 16 residues. Germline values: CDR1 MDHEN, CDR2 SYDVKM.